The TCR beta chain under discussion was sequenced for a study of T cells of healthy individuals. TCRdb re-called the 5' RACE reads through MiXCR, storing one row per CDR3 protein. The sample consists of some 39,000 distinct CDR3 sequences, approximately 4.5% of them appearing once. There are 13 residues in the CDR3. Germline assignment: CDR1 MNHEY and CDR2 SMNVEV (reference sequence). V was pared by 8 bases and J by 0 bases, with 10 bases between. This clonotype was seen ten or more times. The sequence derives from a human donor in good health. The gene calls are TRBV27 and TRBJ1-2; D is unresolved. In nucleotides, the CDR3 is TGTGCCAGCGGAAGTGGACCTAACTATGGCTACACCTTC. Its translation is CASGSGPNYGYTF.